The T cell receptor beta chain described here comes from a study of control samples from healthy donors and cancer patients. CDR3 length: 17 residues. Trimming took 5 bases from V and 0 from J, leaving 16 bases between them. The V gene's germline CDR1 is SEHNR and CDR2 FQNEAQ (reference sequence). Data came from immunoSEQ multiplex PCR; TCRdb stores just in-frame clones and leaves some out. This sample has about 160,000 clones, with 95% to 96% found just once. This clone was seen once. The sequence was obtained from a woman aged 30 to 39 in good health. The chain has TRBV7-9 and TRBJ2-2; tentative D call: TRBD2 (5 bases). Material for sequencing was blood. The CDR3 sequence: CASSPPRGTANTGELFF. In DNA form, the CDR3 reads TGTGCCAGCAGCCCTCCTCGGGGAACAGCGAACACCGGGGAGCTGTTTTTT.